The rows below give T cell receptor beta chains drawn from one sample of a study of blood T cells in healthy people across ages. TCRdb independently ran MiXCR on the 5' RACE reads; one entry per CDR3 protein. Of 800,000 to 950,000 distinct CDR3 sequences in the sample, under 35% were seen once. The data also belong to a second study, concerning T cells of mothers and their children.

The sample comprised blood. These TCRs come from a woman aged 40-49 years in good health. CDR3s leave out the opening cysteine and the closing phenylalanine or tryptophan. Each record gives: V gene, J gene, CDR3 protein.

>TRBV7-8|TRBJ2-3
ASGAGVDTQY
>TRBV28|TRBJ2-5
ASSGGQGRRETQY
>TRBV18|TRBJ2-5
ASSPIDRLYQETQY
>TRBV7-3|-
ASSPTGTSSADEQY
>TRBV7-8|TRBJ2-7
ASSTRTGAHEQY
>TRBV12-5|TRBJ2-3
ASGTDSGTSTDTQY
>TRBV28|TRBJ2-5
ASSFSGRAKGQETQY
>TRBV12-3/TRBV12-4|TRBJ2-3
ASSLFLTTGPTDTQY
>TRBV7-9|TRBJ2-1
ASSLGGPLDEQF
>TRBV5-6|TRBJ2-6
ASSLPGYSGANVRT
>TRBV5-1|TRBJ2-7
ASSFGQVAYEQY
>TRBV7-2|TRBJ1-6
ASSKDRLSYNSPLH
>TRBV12-3/TRBV12-4|TRBJ2-3
ASTPAGRTQY
>TRBV5-4|TRBJ2-5
ASSLPSGGVEETQY
>TRBV5-1|TRBJ2-1
ASSPSKHESSYNEQF
>TRBV5-1|TRBJ2-1
ASSLETSFNEQF
>TRBV29-1|TRBJ2-7
GAGGEAAYEQY
>TRBV4-3|TRBJ1-2
ASSPYSLLNYGYT
>TRBV28|TRBJ1-4
ATIGWQTARTNEKLF
>TRBV11-2|TRBJ2-1
ASSPRLAGDSVNEQF
>TRBV12-5|TRBJ2-1
ASGLGTSDEQF
>TRBV6-2/TRBV6-3|-
ASGPGQRIAREQY
>TRBV4-1|TRBJ2-7
ASSQLPGQGYEQY
>TRBV18|TRBJ1-2
ASSPPGQGNGYT
>TRBV7-9|TRBJ2-1
ASSLGDRGKF
>TRBV6-1|TRBJ1-1
ASLGQGRGTEAF
>TRBV12-3/TRBV12-4|TRBJ2-2
AGSSLLAGGRTGELF
>TRBV9|TRBJ2-2
ASSPRLAGTTGELF
>TRBV7-9|TRBJ2-5
ASRAGQGAKRETQY
>TRBV28|TRBJ2-3
ASSFRAGSTDTQY
>TRBV20-1|TRBJ2-6
SARGGSEANVLT
>TRBV7-3|TRBJ1-2
ASSDRTSYGYT
>TRBV2|TRBJ2-3
ASSPQRSSTDTQY
>TRBV7-9|TRBJ2-7
ASSLDGTGVDEQY
>TRBV28|TRBJ1-2
ASTPPGTNYGYT
>TRBV5-1|TRBJ2-1
ASSLGQRYNEQF
>TRBV6-5|TRBJ2-4
ASSYGGGNIQY
>TRBV6-5|TRBJ2-1
ASSKDPGYEQF
>TRBV24-1|TRBJ2-3
AASDRSTDTQY
>TRBV10-3|TRBJ1-5
AISESAKGAQH
>TRBV12-3/TRBV12-4|TRBJ1-1
ASSKDRGFGEAF
>TRBV20-1|TRBJ2-2
SASGPAKSTGELF
>TRBV18|TRBJ1-2
ASSPEIGRADGYT
>TRBV2|TRBJ1-5
ASSEDVTGPNQPQH
>TRBV12-3/TRBV12-4|TRBJ1-4
ASSLAQTGAEKLF
>TRBV5-1|TRBJ2-5
ASGSGLVGETQY
>TRBV14|TRBJ2-5
ASSRQWRETQY
>TRBV2|TRBJ2-7
ASTTGQGYEQY
>TRBV10-3|TRBJ1-2
AIKQGVRGGGYT
>TRBV7-2|TRBJ2-1
ASSLPLSGINEQF
>TRBV5-1|TRBJ2-5
ASSLGGGPWETQY
>TRBV27|TRBJ1-1
ASGDGMNTEAF
>TRBV20-1|TRBJ2-3
SARMLAGASTDTQY
>TRBV9|TRBJ1-2
ASSNRQGNYGYT
>TRBV7-3|TRBJ1-4
ASSLTGQHNEKLF
>TRBV12-3/TRBV12-4|TRBJ2-1
ASGLAWGIDEQF
>TRBV7-9|TRBJ2-1
ASSLALWDRGEVEQF
>TRBV29-1|TRBJ2-2
GVEDPGDSYTGELF
>TRBV7-2|TRBJ1-2
TSSSQGAGAYGYT